This T cell receptor beta chain was obtained from a study of cytomegalovirus exposure and HLA in healthy donors. Study observations and caveats: Solely CMV serostatus was available to characterize immune exposure. Most of the CMV-associated TCR beta chains (in a later analysis) appeared to be HLA-restricted.

PCR was performed using 60 Vbeta and 13 Jbeta primers. Repertoires were generated with immunoSEQ multiplex PCR, while TCRdb's copy carries only in-frame clones and drops some. The data show approximately 100,000 clones, about 80% seen once. On this clone: Its matching antigen is unknown.

The CDR3 has 14 amino acids. Trimming left V 4 bases short and J 7 bases short, with 13 bases between. Germline V gene lookup returns CDR1 SGHTA and CDR2 FQGNSA. Samples came from healthy bone marrow donors. Sampled while nominally healthy, donors likely had unrecorded immune exposures. Specimen: PBMCs. The V and J genes are TRBV7-2 and TRBJ2-2, with D tentatively TRBD2 (5 bases). The origin of this receptor is a man aged 45-65 years in good health and CMV-seropositive. CDR3 amino acids: CASSSRGYVGELFF. The CDR3 DNA reads as TGTGCCAGCAGCTCCCGGGGATACGTCGGGGAGCTGTTTTTT.